Sequencing of this T cell receptor beta chain was carried out in a study of T-cell memory formation after mild COVID-19. Trimming removed 5 bases at V and 8 bases at J, with 18 bases between. The CDR3 runs to 14 residues. Study-level points and caveats: Nothing showed for sure that second-wave clones peaking on day 37 were SARS-CoV-2 specific.

This clonotype came up many times. The target antigen is unknown. Each CDR3 protein gets one entry after TCRdb re-called the 5' RACE reads with MiXCR. The sample includes roughly 370,000 distinct CDR3 sequences, about 16% of them seen just once. The rearrangement uses TRBV12-3 or TRBV12-4 and TRBJ1-1, with unresolved D. The receptor was isolated from a young man who had mild COVID-19 (a few samples of this study predate the infection). Cell type and time point are not known. Input material: PBMCs or a T cell subset sorted from them (not recorded which). The CDR3 sequence is CASSLREGFSEAFF. CDR3 nucleotides: TGTGCCAGCAGTCTCCGTGAGGGCTTCAGCGAAGCTTTCTTT.